The 30 T cell receptor beta chains presented below share a single source sample, sequenced in a study of T cells in Graves' hyperthyroidism and ophthalmopathy. Researchers took RNA transcripts and amplified the TCR beta CDR3 regions from them. HTBI primers were the set used in a first-round RT-PCR of the TCR CDR3. Each CDR3 protein is one row after TCRdb ran MiXCR on the multiplex PCR reads. The sample has nearly 750,000 distinct CDR3 sequences; 30% to 40% are singletons. Material: blood. All receptors derive from a woman aged 40 to 50 with Graves' hyperthyroidism.

At least ten counts were recorded for this clonotype. The chain joins TRBV20-1 to TRBJ1-1, with unresolved D. The CDR3 has 14 residues. Germline-derived CDR1 and CDR2 are DFQATT and SNEGSKA (reference sequence). V shed 1 base and J shed 0 bases, with 9 bases lying between them. The CDR3 loop is CSARVTQMNTEAFF. The DNA for the CDR3 is TGCAGTGCTAGAGTAACCCAGATGAACACTGAAGCTTTCTTT.

In this sample, this clonotype turned up a few times. This chain joins TRBV6-6 and TRBJ1-2; D is perhaps TRBD1 (6 bases). CDR3 length: 13 amino acids. Germline assignment: CDR1 MNHNY and CDR2 SVGAGI (reference sequence). V gave up 7 bases and J gave up 3 bases, with 12 bases separating them. The CDR3 is CASKKQGYYGYTF. CDR3 bases: TGTGCCAGCAAAAAACAGGGTTACTATGGCTACACCTTC.

V usage is TRBV11-2 and J usage is TRBJ2-3; D is undetermined. The V end was cut by 2 bases, the J end by 0 bases, with 9 bases between. CDR1 SGHAT and CDR2 FQNNGV come from the germline V gene. CDR3 size: 15 residues. The chain's CDR3 is CASSLFGLSTDTQYF. CDR3 nucleotides: TGTGCCAGCAGCTTATTTGGGCTTAGCACAGATACGCAGTATTTT.

This clonotype has only a few counts. The rearrangement joins TRBV2 to TRBJ1-1; maybe TRBD1 (5 bases). With 8 bases removed from V and 0 bases from J, the gap between germline ends came to 10 bases. CDR1 and CDR2 from the germline V gene are SNHLY and FYNNEI. This CDR3 is 13 amino acids long. CDR3 in amino acids: CASGDGMNTEAFF. DNA for the CDR3: TGTGCCAGCGGGGACGGGATGAACACTGAAGCTTTCTTT.

There are a few counts of this clonotype. This chain joins TRBV3-1 and TRBJ2-7; 7 nucleotides match TRBD2. From germline, CDR1 is LGHDT and CDR2 YNNKEL (reference sequence). This CDR3 has 14 residues. J gave up 3 bases and V 3 bases, and 5 bases lay outside the gene matches. In DNA, the CDR3 is TGTGCCAGCAGCCACCGGCTAGCGGACTACGAGCAGTACTTC. Protein: CASSHRLADYEQYF.

CDR3 sequence: CASGSGTTNGYTF. The CDR3 nucleotides are TGTGCCAGCGGCTCCGGGACAACTAATGGCTACACCTTC. The chain links TRBV6-5 to TRBJ1-2, with TRBD1 as a possible D gene (6 bases). Between the trimmed V and J ends, which lost 8 bases and 6 bases, there was a span of 16 bases. The CDR3 is made up of 13 amino acids. The germline gives CDR1 MNHEY, CDR2 SVGAGI.

This clonotype was detected a few times. This chain connects TRBV11-2 to TRBJ2-7, with D perhaps matching TRBD1 or TRBD2 (6 bases each). The CDR3 runs to 17 residues. Trimming left V 5 bases short and J 0 bases short, with 20 bases between. Germline CDR1 and CDR2: SGHAT and FQNNGV. CDR3 amino acids: CASSHGLRGPDSYEQYF. CDR3 nucleotide sequence: TGTGCCAGCAGCCACGGCCTCCGGGGGCCGGACTCCTACGAGCAGTACTTC.

In regard to this clonotype: As the CDR3 is not closed by the conserved phenylalanine or tryptophan, this likely results from a read error. The DNA is left out, because the CDR3 cannot be placed on it with certainty; the CDR3 is given as TCRdb lists it. The chain combines TRBV12-3 or TRBV12-4 with TRBJ1-6; TRBD1, the table's D call, was not compared with the DNA. Ends included, the CDR3 has 10 residues. CDR3 loop: CASTTDRLNY.

The V and J genes are TRBV20-1 and TRBJ2-7; 7 bases agree with TRBD1. J lost 2 bases, V lost 6 bases, and 4 bases had no gene match. CDR1 is DFQATT, CDR2 SNEGSKA, per germline (reference sequence). CDR3 length: 12 residues. The CDR3 here is CSALTGAYEQYF. CDR3 bases: TGCAGTGCCCTTACAGGGGCCTACGAGCAGTACTTC.

This clonotype was seen a handful of times. The chain carries TRBV29-1 and TRBJ1-1; no clear D. The CDR3 runs 9 residues. The germline CDR1 and CDR2 sequences are SQVTM and ANQGSEA. V was trimmed by 3 bases and J by 11 bases, leaving 7 bases between them. CDR3 residues: CSVDDGAFF. CDR3 coding DNA: TGCAGCGTTGACGACGGGGCTTTCTTT.

This clonotype has at least ten counts. This chain joins TRBV24-1 and TRBJ2-7; TRBD1 is a possible D gene (5 bases). Trimming took 2 bases from V and 0 from J, leaving 10 bases between them. There are 15 residues in the CDR3. The germline gives CDR1 KGHDR, CDR2 SFDVKD. DNA for the CDR3: TGTGCCACCAGTGATTCCTCAGGGAACTCCTACGAGCAGTACTTC. The encoded protein is CATSDSSGNSYEQYF.

The chain combines TRBV7-3 with TRBJ2-5; 9 bases are shared with TRBD2. Germline V lookup: CDR1 SGHTA, CDR2 FQGTGA. There are 18 residues in the CDR3. J lost 1 base, V lost 5 bases, and 14 bases had no gene match. The CDR3: CASSVPKGAGGPQETQYF. In DNA form, the CDR3 reads TGTGCCAGCAGCGTTCCGAAGGGGGCGGGAGGGCCCCAAGAGACCCAGTACTTC.

As concerns this clonotype: One end of the junction fails to match germline, which may point to a read error. The gene calls are TRBV7-8 and TRBJ1-5, with a possible D match to TRBD1 (5 bases). There are 15 residues in the CDR3. Germline loops: CDR1 SGHVS, CDR2 FQNEAQ. CDR3 nucleotide sequence: TGTGCCAGCAGTTTAGGTGAGGACGACAGTCAGCCCCAGCATTTT. It translates to CASSLGEDDSQPQHF.

This clonotype was observed many times. This chain uses TRBV10-3 with TRBJ1-5, with a possible D match to TRBD1 (5 bases). CDR1 and CDR2 from the germline V gene are ENHRY and SYGVKD. Between the trimmed V and J ends, which lost 6 bases and 6 bases, there was a span of 18 bases. CDR3 size: 15 residues. Here the CDR3 DNA reads TGTGCCATCAGACCGGCAGGGCAGGAAGGTCAGCCCCAGCATTTT. It translates to CAIRPAGQEGQPQHF.

A few counts support this clonotype. The chain uses TRBV4-3 and TRBJ2-7; D gene unclear. Germline CDR1 LGHNA, CDR2 YSLEER. The CDR3 extends over 13 amino acids. V lost 1 base to trimming and J lost 3 bases, with 7 bases between them. The CDR3 reads CASSQGRRYEQYF. Written as DNA, the CDR3 is TGCGCCAGCAGCCAAGGTAGGCGCTACGAGCAGTACTTC.

J is TRBJ2-7 and V is TRBV9; 7 positions agree with TRBD1. There are 14 residues in the CDR3. With V trimmed by 7 bases and J by 2 bases, 9 bases remained unmatched. Germline V gives CDR1 SGDLS, CDR2 YYNGEE. The DNA for the CDR3 is TGTGCCAGCGGACCTCCAGGGGGAACCTACGAGCAGTACTTC. Amino acids: CASGPPGGTYEQYF.

This clonotype has ten or more counts. J is TRBJ2-7 and V is TRBV9; D unclear. The CDR3 loop spans 14 amino acids. V dropped 0 bases and J dropped 2 bases, with 9 bases sitting between them. CDR1 and CDR2 (germline): SGDLS, YYNGEE. CDR3 DNA: TGTGCCAGCAGCGTAGACCCCGGAACCTACGAGCAGTACTTC. Translation: CASSVDPGTYEQYF. The full variable domain, its missing parts supplied by reference TRBV9 and TRBJ2-7, is DSGVTQTPKHLITATGQRVTLRCSPRSGDLSVYWYQQSLDQGLQFLIQYYNGEERAKGNILERFSAQQFPDLHSELNLSSLELGDSALYFCASSVDPGTYEQYFGPGTRLTVT.

The chain combines TRBV30 with TRBJ2-7; D assignment may be TRBD1 or TRBD2 (6 bases each). The V gene's germline CDR1 is GTSNPN and CDR2 SVGIG (reference sequence). The CDR3 is 14 amino acids. Trimming removed 1 base from V and 4 bases from J, with 14 bases in between. DNA of the CDR3: TGTGCCTGGAGTGCGGGGGCGCGAACTTACGAGCAGTACTTC. Translation gives CAWSAGARTYEQYF.

The table lists this clonotype with many counts. The genes are TRBV29-1 and TRBJ1-2, with a possible D match to TRBD1 (6 bases). There are 14 residues in the CDR3. In germline, CDR1 is SQVTM, CDR2 ANQGSEA. V was clipped by 3 bases and J by 5 bases, with 16 bases between them. For the CDR3, the DNA is TGCAGCGTTGACGGGGAGGGGGGCACGTATGGCTACACCTTC. Its protein product is CSVDGEGGTYGYTF.

This clonotype appeared a few times. CDR3 protein: CASSLLQGYEQYF. In DNA form, the CDR3 reads TGTGCCAGCAGCCTTCTACAGGGATACGAGCAGTACTTC. This rearrangement joins TRBV24-1 to TRBJ2-7, with D perhaps TRBD1 (6 bases). CDR3 length equals 13 residues. CDR1 and CDR2 (germline): KGHDR, SFDVKD. V lost 11 bases to trimming and J lost 4 bases, with 17 bases between them.

This clonotype was counted many times. This chain uses TRBV13 with TRBJ1-5; D remains unclear. CDR3 length: 12 residues. V was trimmed by 2 bases and J by 9 bases, leaving 8 bases between them. Germline V lookup: CDR1 PRHDT, CDR2 FYEKMQ (reference sequence). Here the CDR3 reads CASSLQPGPQHF. DNA of the CDR3: TGTGCCAGCAGCTTACAACCGGGGCCCCAGCATTTT.

The table lists this clonotype with many counts. The CDR3 protein is CASSVGQGAWEQYF. DNA of the CDR3: TGTGCCAGCAGCGTTGGACAGGGGGCTTGGGAGCAGTACTTC. The chain recombines TRBV9 with TRBJ2-7; 11 nucleotides agree with TRBD1. CDR3 length: 14 amino acids. The junction had 5 bases not matched to a gene; V was cut back by 2 bases and J by 7 bases. The germline gives CDR1 SGDLS, CDR2 YYNGEE.

Concerning this clonotype itself: Germline is not matched at one junction end, which may reflect a read error. J is TRBJ2-7 and V is TRBV7-2, with TRBD1 identical over 8 bases. There are 14 residues in the CDR3. In germline, CDR1 is SGHTA, CDR2 FQGNSA. CDR3 sequence reads: CASSLGTGFYDQYF. The CDR3 DNA reads TGTGCCAGCAGCTTAGGGACAGGGTTCTACGATCAGTACTTC. Together with reference TRBV7-2 and TRBJ2-7, the CDR3 gives the full variable domain: GAGVSQSPSNKVTEKGKDVELRCDPISGHTALYWYRQSLGQGLEFLIYFQGNSAPDKSGLPSDRFSAERTGGSVSTLTIQRTQQEDSAVYLCASSLGTGFYDQYFGPGTRLTVT.

This clonotype has ten or more counts. This CDR3 is CASSGAIHSGANVLTF. The CDR3 DNA reads as TGTGCCAGCAGTGGGGCCATCCACTCTGGGGCCAACGTCCTGACTTTC. This chain uses TRBV2 with TRBJ2-6; D ambiguous. The CDR3 sequence is 16 residues long. V dropped 4 bases and J dropped 0 bases, with 10 bases sitting between them. Germline CDR1 and CDR2: SNHLY and FYNNEI.

The sample holds many counts of this clonotype. The genes are TRBV10-3 and TRBJ1-2, with D possibly matching TRBD1 (5 bases). The germline CDR1 and CDR2 sequences are ENHRY and SYGVKD. The CDR3 has 15 amino acids. The ends were cut back, 4 bases at V and 7 bases at J, with 19 bases in the middle. The CDR3 is CAISARGGVEAGYTF. CDR3 sequence (DNA): TGTGCCATCAGTGCCCGGGGGGGGGTCGAAGCTGGCTACACCTTC.

The chain has TRBV10-3 and TRBJ2-7; 14 nucleotides match TRBD2. V gave up 8 bases and J gave up 3 bases; unmatched junction bases: 3. This CDR3 has 14 amino acids. Germline lookup yields CDR1 ENHRY and CDR2 SYGVKD. The chain's CDR3 is CAIGGTSGGYEQYF. CDR3 in DNA: TGTGCCATCGGGGGGACTAGCGGGGGCTACGAGCAGTACTTC.

The rearrangement links TRBV4-3 to TRBJ1-3; D call uncertain. Trimming took off 0 bases at V and 1 base at J, with 13 bases between the two ends. The germline CDR1 and CDR2 sequences are LGHNA and YSLEER. The CDR3 runs to 17 residues. CDR3 sequence: CASSQEPDGISGNTIYF. The CDR3 DNA is TGCGCCAGCAGCCAAGAACCCGACGGGATTTCTGGAAACACCATATATTTT.

In regard to this clonotype: A much larger clonotype is one base distant, so this may be a read error. The chain has TRBV19 and TRBJ1-1; unclear D gene. CDR3 length: 14 residues. The V end was cut by 6 bases, the J end by 4 bases, with 15 bases between. Germline CDR1 is LNHDA and CDR2 is SQIVND (reference sequence). Here the CDR3 reads CASRYDGLTTEAFF. The CDR3 DNA is TGTGCCAGTAGGTACGATGGTCTGACCACTGAAGCTTTCTTT.

As concerns this clonotype: A clone one base away is much larger, so this may be a read error. The J gene is TRBJ2-5, the V gene TRBV10-3, with a weak D call TRBD2 (6 bases). CDR1 ENHRY and CDR2 SYGVKD come from the germline V gene. Trimming cost V 3 bases and J 5 bases, with 7 bases left between them. This CDR3 comprises 12 residues. The CDR3 DNA reads TGTGCCATCAGTGACGCGGGGGAGACCCAGTACTTC. Its translation is CAISDAGETQYF.

This clonotype was counted ten times or more. The chain has TRBV7-2 and TRBJ2-6, with D perhaps given as TRBD1 or TRBD2 (5 bases each). This CDR3 is built from 16 residues. V gave up 6 bases and J gave up 2 bases, with 14 bases separating them. The germline V gene has CDR1 SGHTA and CDR2 FQGNSA. The CDR3 coding sequence is TGTGCCAGCAGGACTACGCAGGGCGCTGGGGCCAACGTCCTGACTTTC. It specifies CASRTTQGAGANVLTF.